This is a list of T cell receptor beta chains from one sample in a study of shared clonotypes between healthy human individuals. Only in-frame clones appear in the TCRdb table, and some are missing; sequencing was by immunoSEQ multiplex PCR. Of about 610,000 clones listed, more than 95% were seen once; the top ten hold less than 0.065%. The sample taken for sequencing was naive CD4+ T cells sorted from blood. The source of these receptors is a woman aged 25 to 39 in good health. Each CDR3 is given with its conserved first and last residue. A D gene is named only where the DNA matches it firmly. Size tells how often a clone was seen (once, few, many) or the class of an expanded clone, and some rows leave it out.

D,size,V,J,CDR3,DNA
.,.,TRBV27,TRBJ2-7,CASSLGWDRLLGRDEQYF,TGTGCCAGCAGTTTAGGGTGGGATCGACTTTTGGGACGGGACGAGCAGTACTTC
TRBD1,.,TRBV28,TRBJ1-2,CATLTAGTGHGYTF,TGTGCCACCTTGACCGCCGGGACAGGGCATGGCTACACCTTC
.,.,TRBV10-1,TRBJ2-5,CASSDTGSRETQYF,TGCGCCAGCAGTGACACAGGGTCGCGAGAGACCCAGTACTTC
TRBD2,.,TRBV4-1,TRBJ2-1,CASSHPRTSGPYNEQFF,TGCGCCAGCAGCCATCCCCGGACTAGCGGGCCCTACAATGAGCAGTTCTTC
.,.,TRBV4-1,TRBJ2-2,CASSPGWTGELFF,TGCGCCAGCAGCCCTGGGTGGACCGGGGAGCTGTTTTTT
.,.,TRBV5-4,TRBJ2-1,CASSLGREQFF,TGTGCCAGCAGCTTGGGGAGGGAGCAGTTCTTC
.,once,TRBV28,TRBJ1-1,CASSLRDTEAFF,TGTGCCAGCAGTTTACGGGACACTGAAGCTTTCTTT
.,.,TRBV10-3,TRBJ2-5,CAISPGATETQYF,TGTGCCATCAGTCCGGGAGCGACAGAGACCCAGTACTTC
.,.,TRBV7-9,TRBJ1-1,CASSLAGVERKAFF,TGTGCCAGCAGCTTAGCAGGGGTCGAACGGAAAGCTTTCTTT
.,.,TRBV4-1,TRBJ2-4,CASSHGGTFWSDIQYF,TGCGCCAGCAGCCACGGCGGGACTTTTTGGTCGGACATTCAGTACTTC
.,.,TRBV7-8,TRBJ1-5,CASSLNNQPQHF,TGTGCCAGCAGCTTGAACAATCAGCCCCAGCATTTT
TRBD2,.,TRBV4-2,TRBJ2-1,CASSQVVGLAGGVGQFF,TGTGCCAGCAGCCAAGTAGTAGGACTAGCGGGAGGGGTGGGGCAGTTCTTC
.,.,TRBV25-1,TRBJ2-2,CASQRWGPHTGELFF,TGTGCCAGCCAAAGGTGGGGGCCGCACACCGGGGAGCTGTTTTTT
TRBD1,.,TRBV4-1,TRBJ1-1,CASSQNDRGSPEAFF,TGCGCCAGCAGCCAAAATGACAGGGGGTCTCCTGAAGCTTTCTTT
TRBD2,once,TRBV18,TRBJ2-1,CASSPPSSGRHEQFF,TGTGCCAGCTCACCACCGAGTAGCGGGAGACATGAGCAGTTCTTC
.,.,TRBV11-2,TRBJ2-3,CASSLGLSGTDTQYF,TGTGCCAGCAGCTTAGGACTTTCGGGCACAGATACGCAGTATTTT
.,.,TRBV25-1,TRBJ2-3,CASSALDTQYF,TGTGCCAGCAGTGCGCTGGATACGCAGTATTTT
TRBD2,.,TRBV10-3,TRBJ2-7,CAISEREGKSYEQYF,TGTGCCATCAGTGAGAGGGAGGGCAAATCCTACGAGCAGTACTTC
TRBD1,.,TRBV30,TRBJ1-5,CAWSPGQGIQPQHF,TGTGCCTGGAGCCCGGGACAGGGGATTCAGCCCCAGCATTTT
TRBD2,.,TRBV19,TRBJ2-3,CASSTSGRALDTQYF,TGTGCCAGTAGTACTAGCGGGAGGGCCTTAGATACGCAGTATTTT
.,.,TRBV29-1,TRBJ1-1,CSVVRPLNTEAFF,TGCAGCGTTGTAAGACCCTTGAACACTGAAGCTTTCTTT
TRBD2,.,TRBV6-1,TRBJ2-2,CASSEQSGGNTGELFF,TGTGCCAGCAGTGAACAGAGCGGGGGCAACACCGGGGAGCTGTTTTTT
TRBD2,.,TRBV27,TRBJ2-2,CASSLLYGLAGDTGELFF,TGTGCCAGCAGTCTTCTCTATGGACTAGCGGGAGACACCGGGGAGCTGTTTTTT
.,once,TRBV10-3,TRBJ2-3,CAISEGEGTDTQYF,TGTGCCATCAGTGAAGGAGAGGGCACAGATACGCAGTATTTT
TRBD1,.,TRBV19,TRBJ1-1,CASSIVGTDGEAFF,TGTGCCAGTAGTATAGTAGGGACAGACGGTGAAGCTTTCTTT
.,.,TRBV11-2,TRBJ2-5,CASSFRVKGETQYF,TGTGCCAGCAGCTTCAGGGTAAAGGGGGAGACCCAGTACTTC
.,.,TRBV30,TRBJ2-3,CAWSVMRAGTSTDTQYF,TGTGCCTGGAGTGTAATGAGGGCGGGAACTAGCACAGATACGCAGTATTTT
.,once,TRBV27,TRBJ1-4,CASSSGRVNEKLFF,TGTGCCAGCAGCAGCGGACGTGTTAATGAAAAACTGTTTTTT
TRBD1,.,TRBV4-1,TRBJ2-1,CASSPPSGQGSNNEQFF,TGCGCCAGCAGCCCGCCAAGCGGACAGGGGAGCAACAATGAGCAGTTCTTC
.,once,TRBV7-2,TRBJ2-5,CASSQSPTGNQYF,TGTGCCAGCAGCCAATCCCCCACGGGTAACCAGTACTTC
TRBD2,.,TRBV18,TRBJ2-1,CASSPPRASGLGEQFF,TGTGCCAGCTCACCACCGCGGGCTAGCGGGCTAGGTGAGCAGTTCTTC
.,once,TRBV27,TRBJ2-7,CASRGVGEPPYEQYF,TGTGCCAGCAGGGGGGTGGGTGAGCCTCCGTACGAGCAGTACTTC
TRBD1,.,TRBV6-1,TRBJ2-7,CASSTGTGNYEQYF,TGTGCCAGCAGCACCGGGACAGGGAACTACGAGCAGTACTTC
TRBD2,.,TRBV29-1,TRBJ2-5,CSVGTSGRQRETQYF,TGCAGCGTTGGGACTAGCGGGAGACAGCGGGAGACCCAGTACTTC
TRBD1,.,TRBV5-1,TRBJ2-3,CASSPPVGQGTDTQYF,TGCGCCAGCAGTCCCCCCGTGGGACAGGGCACAGATACGCAGTATTTT
.,.,TRBV14,TRBJ1-1,CARLQENTEAFF,TGTGCCAGGTTACAGGAGAACACTGAAGCTTTCTTT
.,once,TRBV6-1,TRBJ2-7,CASRKERVPTYEQYF,TGTGCCAGCAGAAAAGAGCGGGTGCCAACCTACGAGCAGTACTTC
TRBD1,.,TRBV6-1,TRBJ2-5,CASLPGDRDAETQYF,TGTGCCAGCCTCCCCGGAGACAGGGACGCGGAGACCCAGTACTTC
TRBD2,.,TRBV28,TRBJ2-2,CASSTPAGVNTGELFF,TGTGCCAGCAGTACCCCAGCGGGAGTTAACACCGGGGAGCTGTTTTTT
TRBD1,.,TRBV2,TRBJ2-7,CASRPDRAIYEQYF,TGTGCCAGCAGACCCGACAGGGCCATCTACGAGCAGTACTTC
.,.,TRBV5-6,TRBJ1-2,CASSLRDPYGYTF,TGTGCCAGCAGCTTGAGGGATCCCTATGGCTACACCTTC
TRBD1,.,TRBV27,TRBJ1-1,CASSWTGVNTEAFF,TGTGCCAGCAGTTGGACAGGGGTGAACACTGAAGCTTTCTTT